This T cell receptor beta chain was recorded in a study of CD8+ T cells in alopecia areata. Study-level findings and limits: Scalp sample data also include resident alphabeta T cells from normal skin.

Per the germline V gene, CDR1 is KGHSH and CDR2 is LQKENI. The trim removed 1 base at V and 6 bases at J, leaving 6 bases unmatched. This CDR3 comprises 16 residues. It was cDNA, reverse transcribed from extracted RNA, that served as the sequencing template. The protocol was immunoSEQ multiplex PCR, while the TCRdb copy is restricted to in-frame clones and leaves out a portion. The data show 13,000 to 15,000 clones, with around 50% seen just once and about 4% held by the top ten. In a group of about 5 patients, CD4+ cells were sorted into CD25+CD127- cells. The study team obtained lesional scalp punch biopsies and peripheral blood from alopecia areata patients. The researchers isolated CD4+ and CD8+ T cells from PBMCs by sorting. Concerning this clone itself: No antigen is known for it.

The chain combines TRBV18 with TRBJ2-1; 10 nucleotides align to TRBD2. The TCR was taken from a human donor with alopecia areata. Sequenced sample: CD4+ Tregs sorted from blood. The CDR3 region is CASSPLPAGGSNEQFF. DNA for the CDR3: TGTGCCAGCTCACCACTCCCAGCGGGAGGGTCCAATGAGCAGTTCTTC.